These 26 T cell receptor beta chains were all obtained from the same sample, sequenced in a study of molecular identifiers for immune sequencing clone quantification (dated by TCRdb to the late 2010s). The library was prepared using PCR. The sequencing machine was a NextSeq 500. TCRdb handled the public reads itself, with Q25 trimming in fastp and clone calling in MiXCR, and kept productive beta chains. Rows are combined by CDR3 protein, so each entry shows the most common genes and DNA. A total of a few hundred thousand distinct CDR3 sequences appear in this sample, around 23% of them only once. The ten biggest clones cover under 0.8% of the sample. The sample consisted of naive CD8+ T cells from blood, with Jurkat cell RNA spiked in. Read against the paper, the sample's cell subset or site label means: FACS-sorted CD8+CD4-CCR7+CD45RA+ naive T cells. The receptors come from a human donor in good health. Some libraries in this study had Jurkat cell RNA spiked in.

This chain joins TRBV6-2 or TRBV6-3 and TRBJ1-1, with unresolved D. The CDR3 runs to 11 residues. The germline CDR1 and CDR2 sequences are MNHEY and SVGEGT. V was trimmed by 6 bases and J by 7 bases, leaving 9 bases between them. The chain's CDR3 is CASRDGGEAFF. The CDR3 coding sequence is TGTGCCAGCAGGGACGGAGGTGAAGCTTTCTTT.

This sequence joins TRBV30 and TRBJ1-1; 11 bases line up with TRBD1. Germline V gives CDR1 GTSNPN, CDR2 SVGIG (reference sequence). The CDR3 spans 14 residues. Losses at the gene ends were 1 base for V and 6 bases for J; bases not matched to a gene: 4. The CDR3 sequence is CAWSAGTGGAEAFF. In nucleotides, the CDR3 is TGTGCCTGGAGTGCTGGGACAGGGGGGGCTGAAGCTTTCTTT.

This clonotype was detected ten times or more. The chain carries TRBV20-1 and TRBJ2-7; D unresolved. V was shortened by 0 bases and J by 7 bases, with 10 bases between the two germline ends. The CDR3 sequence is 12 residues long. Germline V lookup: CDR1 DFQATT, CDR2 SNEGSKA (reference sequence). The CDR3 DNA sequence: TGCAGTGCTAGAGACGGGCTAAGTGAGCAGTACTTC. It codes for CSARDGLSEQYF.

V usage is TRBV24-1 and J usage is TRBJ2-5; TRBD2 might be the D (5 bases). The germline V gene encodes CDR1 KGHDR and CDR2 SFDVKD. Trimming cost V 5 bases and J 2 bases, with 11 bases left between them. CDR3 length: 14 amino acids. The CDR3 loop is CATSAPGTQETQYF. DNA of the CDR3: TGTGCCACCAGTGCCCCGGGAACACAAGAGACCCAGTACTTC.

This clonotype was recorded a few times. The chain has TRBV6-2 or TRBV6-3 and TRBJ2-2; 8 bases align to TRBD1. Losses at the gene ends were 6 bases for V and 8 bases for J; bases not matched to a gene: 5. The CDR3 has 13 amino acids. The germline V gene has CDR1 MNHEY and CDR2 SVGEGT. The chain's CDR3 is CASRWTGNGELFF. DNA for the CDR3: TGTGCCAGCAGGTGGACAGGGAATGGGGAGCTGTTTTTT.

With respect to this clonotype: A much larger clone lies one base from this, so it may be a read error. This chain uses TRBV29-1 with TRBJ2-2, with D possibly being TRBD2 (6 bases). From germline, CDR1 is SQVTM and CDR2 ANQGSEA. This CDR3 region has 14 residues. V gave up 4 bases and J gave up 7 bases, with 16 bases separating them. The CDR3 loop is CSVVSGVGSGELFF. The DNA of the CDR3 is TGCAGCGTTGTCTCGGGGGTGGGGAGCGGGGAGCTGTTTTTT.

J is TRBJ1-2 and V is TRBV29-1, with D possibly being TRBD1 (5 bases). Germline V gene sequence: CDR1 SQVTM, CDR2 ANQGSEA. The V end was cut by 6 bases, the J end by 4 bases, with 21 bases between. This CDR3 spans 15 amino acids. The DNA of the CDR3 is TGCAGCGTGGGACCAGAGGGACCCAGTGGCTATGGCTACACCTTC. It yields the protein CSVGPEGPSGYGYTF.

This clonotype was recorded at least ten times. The chain uses TRBV29-1 and TRBJ2-2; D remains unclear. Trimming shortened V by 5 bases and J by 6 bases, and 7 bases separated the two germline ends. The CDR3 runs to 11 residues. In germline, CDR1 is SQVTM, CDR2 ANQGSEA. The CDR3 region has the DNA TGCAGCGTTCTTTTCGCCGGGGAGCTGTTTTTT. This translates into CSVLFAGELFF.

In this sample, this clonotype turned up many times. This rearrangement joins TRBV18 to TRBJ2-7; 9 positions match TRBD2. CDR1 is KGHSH, CDR2 LQKENI, per germline. Unmatched junction bases numbered 3, after V lost 3 bases and J lost 0 bases. The CDR3 has 15 amino acids. This chain's CDR3 is CASSPGTSSSYEQYF. The CDR3 DNA follows: TGTGCCAGCTCACCCGGGACTAGCTCCTCCTACGAGCAGTACTTC.

Remarks on this clonotype: A much larger clone sits a single nucleotide away, making a read error possible. The chain carries TRBV7-2 and TRBJ2-7, with 12 bases fitting TRBD2. CDR3 length: 15 residues. Germline V CDR1 and CDR2: SGHTA, FQGNSA. CDR3 in amino acids: CAISSLAGGAYEQYF. The DNA for the CDR3 is TGTGCCATCAGCTCACTAGCGGGGGGTGCCTACGAGCAGTACTTC.

Comments on this clonotype: Given a much more abundant clone one base away, this may be a read error. This chain connects TRBV28 to TRBJ1-5; no clear D gene. The CDR3 covers 14 residues. Germline CDR1 is MDHEN and CDR2 is SYDVKM. The DNA for the CDR3 is TGTGTCAGCAGTTTCGAATATAGCAATCAGCCCCAGCATTTT. This gives the protein CVSSFEYSNQPQHF.

In the case of this clonotype: A much more abundant neighbour one base away suggests this may be a read error. V usage is TRBV7-9 and J usage is TRBJ2-5; D gene unclear. There are 16 residues in the CDR3. Germline loops: CDR1 SEHNR, CDR2 FQNEAQ (reference sequence). The ends were cut back, 8 bases at V and 1 base at J, with 20 bases in the middle. CDR3 protein: CASGDLSGATQETQYF. The CDR3 DNA follows: TGTGCCAGCGGCGATCTGTCAGGAGCGACCCAAGAGACCCAGTACTTC. Using reference TRBV7-9 and TRBJ2-5 for the parts outside the CDR3, the full variable domain is DTGVSQNPRHKITKRGQNVTFRCDPISEHNRLYWYRQTLGQGPEFLTYFQNEAQLEKSRLLSDRFSAERPKGSFSTLEIQRTEQGDSAMYLCASGDLSGATQETQYFGPGTRLLVL.

This clonotype was seen only a few times. V usage is TRBV6-1 and J usage is TRBJ1-1; TRBD1 matches 7 bases. CDR3 size: 13 residues. Germline trimming cut 5 bases from V and 4 bases from J; bases unmatched to any gene: 4. Looked up from germline, CDR1 is MNHNS and CDR2 is SASEGT. As DNA, the CDR3 is TGTGCCAGCAGTACCCGGACAGGCACTGAAGCTTTCTTT. Residues: CASSTRTGTEAFF.

This CDR3 is CASMGGEGYNEQFF. DNA for the CDR3: TGTGCCAGCATGGGGGGTGAGGGCTACAATGAGCAGTTCTTC. V is TRBV2 and J is TRBJ2-1; weak D call: TRBD2 (6 bases). Trimming removed 7 bases from V and 3 bases from J, with 13 bases in between. The CDR3 contains 14 residues. Germline values: CDR1 SNHLY, CDR2 FYNNEI.

This rearrangement joins TRBV19 to TRBJ2-5; 8 bases fit TRBD2. CDR1 is LNHDA and CDR2 is SQIVND in the germline V gene (reference sequence). With V trimmed by 5 bases and J by 4 bases, 12 bases remained unmatched. This CDR3 comprises 16 residues. CDR3 amino acids: CASSFGGRSVIETQYF. The CDR3, as DNA: TGTGCCAGTAGTTTTGGCGGGAGGTCTGTAATAGAGACCCAGTACTTC.

This clonotype was recorded many times. J is TRBJ2-3 and V is TRBV13; tentative D call: TRBD1 (6 bases). The CDR3 has 16 amino acids. Trimming shortened V by 5 bases and J by 1 base, and 16 bases separated the two germline ends. CDR1 PRHDT and CDR2 FYEKMQ come from the germline V gene (reference sequence). The CDR3 loop is CASSKDRRGGTDTQYF. CDR3 DNA: TGTGCCAGCAGCAAAGACAGGAGAGGAGGCACAGATACGCAGTATTTT.

At least ten counts were recorded for this clonotype. The chain uses TRBV7-9 and TRBJ2-3; 8 bases are a match to TRBD2. The length of the CDR3 is 17 residues. V was pared by 3 bases and J by 8 bases, with 16 bases of the junction left unmatched. The germline gives CDR1 SEHNR, CDR2 FQNEAQ (reference sequence). DNA for the CDR3: TGTGCCAGCAGCTTCAGCCCGGGACTAGACCCTTGGGGTACGCAGTATTTT. It specifies CASSFSPGLDPWGTQYF.

This chain uses TRBV27 with TRBJ2-7; D is ambiguous. The germline V gene encodes CDR1 MNHEY and CDR2 SMNVEV (reference sequence). This CDR3 has 13 residues. V gave up 2 bases and J gave up 3 bases, with 8 bases separating them. The CDR3 here is CASSLAVDYEQYF. CDR3 bases: TGTGCCAGCAGTTTAGCTGTCGACTACGAGCAGTACTTC.

The table lists this clonotype with a few counts. This chain connects TRBV27 to TRBJ1-5; D call uncertain. The CDR3 runs 14 residues. V lost 3 bases, J lost 6 bases, and 12 bases lay in between. Germline CDR1 and CDR2: MNHEY and SMNVEV (reference sequence). The CDR3 region is CASSLGGGIQPQHF. CDR3 in DNA: TGTGCCAGCAGTTTGGGAGGTGGGATTCAGCCCCAGCATTTT.

Of note for this clonotype: A much larger clone differs from this one at a single base, so this may be a read error. The rearrangement links TRBV7-9 to TRBJ1-4; D is undetermined. CDR1 SEHNR and CDR2 FQNEAQ come from the germline V gene (reference sequence). The length of the CDR3 is 14 residues. CDR3 amino acids: CVSSLDGYYEKLFF. Here the CDR3 DNA reads TGTGTCAGCAGCTTAGATGGGTATTACGAAAAACTGTTTTTT.

This clonotype has more than one count but fewer than ten. The chain carries TRBV7-2 and TRBJ1-1, with D perhaps TRBD1 (6 bases). Per germline, CDR1 SGHTA and CDR2 FQGNSA. V was clipped by 4 bases and J by 5 bases, with 20 bases between them. This CDR3 has 16 residues. The chain's CDR3 is CASSSPGGRLGTEAFF. Here the CDR3 DNA reads TGTGCCAGCAGCTCACCCGGGGGGCGCTTAGGTACTGAAGCTTTCTTT.

A few counts support this clonotype. The chain joins TRBV2 to TRBJ1-5; the D is unclear. The V gene lost 4 bases and the J gene lost 6 bases, with 10 bases spanning the gap. Germline CDR1 reads SNHLY; CDR2 reads FYNNEI. This CDR3 is built from 13 residues. The CDR3, as DNA: TGTGCCAGCAGTGTTGGTGGGCCTCAGCCCCAGCATTTT. Its protein product is CASSVGGPQPQHF.

To note about this clonotype: At one end the junction does not follow the germline gene, possibly because of a read error. The genes are TRBV7-6 and TRBJ2-7, with TRBD2 as a possible D gene (5 bases). The CDR3 runs 15 residues. CDR1 and CDR2 (germline): SGHVS, FNYEAQ. CDR3 bases: TGTGCCAGCAGCTTAGCCCTCGGGGTCCCCTACGAGCGGTACTTC. Its translation is CASSLALGVPYERYF.

Comment on this clonotype: Possible read error: a much larger clone is one base away. In this CDR3 the conserved last residue, phenylalanine or tryptophan, is missing, so a read error is likely. The chain recombines TRBV4-3 with TRBJ2-5; D is ambiguous. Trimming stripped 0 bases from V and 7 bases from J, with 15 bases between. This CDR3 has 15 residues. The germline CDR1 and CDR2 sequences are LGHNA and YSLEER. CDR3: CASSQDRSLTGTQYS. Written as DNA, the CDR3 is TGCGCCAGCAGCCAAGATAGGAGCCTCACTGGGACCCAGTACTCC.

This clonotype appeared a single time. Its ends do not fully match the called genes, so a read error is possible. The CDR3 spells CAISGLSQPGHNQQFF. CDR3 coding DNA: TGTGCCATCAGTGGTCTATCCCAGCCTGGGCACAATCAGCAGTTCTTC. The V and J genes are TRBV10-3 and TRBJ2-1; D gene unclear. This CDR3 has 16 amino acids. Per the germline V gene, CDR1 is ENHRY and CDR2 is SYGVKD.

The rearrangement joins TRBV6-8 to TRBJ2-3, with 7 bases that match TRBD2. The germline V gene has CDR1 MNHGY and CDR2 SAAAGT. After removal of 10 bases from V and 0 bases from J, the junction contained 13 bases not matched to a gene. CDR3 length: 16 amino acids. CDR3: CATRLRAGESTDTQYF. The CDR3, as DNA: TGTGCCACTCGGTTGAGGGCGGGGGAGAGCACAGATACGCAGTATTTT.